The clone carrying this T cell receptor (beta chain) is judged medium-sized. Antigen specificity is unknown. The data were taken from a study of T cell clonality in common variable immunodeficiency. Study outcomes and limitations: Compared with controls, CVID subjects had fewer shared TCRbeta clones.

Clones were sequenced by immunoSEQ multiplex PCR, and TCRdb holds only the in-frame ones, with some missing. The sample contains around 34,000 clones, none occurring once; about 0.86% lies in the top ten. Material: peripheral blood mononuclear cells. This TCR was sampled from a person aged 18 to 75 in good health.

CDR3 bases read: TGCAGTGCTAGAGGAGTAGTAGCGGGGATCACAGATACG. As protein: CSARGVVAGITDT. The full-length CDR3 reads as CSARGVVAGITDTQYF. The chain recombines TRBV20-1 with TRBJ2-3; 8 bases line up with TRBD2. Read coverage stops 3 residues before the CDR3 terminus; the germline J gene supplies the remainder. Germline V gene data show CDR1 as DFQATT and CDR2 as SNEGSKA (reference sequence). The V gene end was trimmed by 1 base and the J gene end by 2 bases; junction bases not matched to a gene: 8. CDR3 length equals 16 residues.